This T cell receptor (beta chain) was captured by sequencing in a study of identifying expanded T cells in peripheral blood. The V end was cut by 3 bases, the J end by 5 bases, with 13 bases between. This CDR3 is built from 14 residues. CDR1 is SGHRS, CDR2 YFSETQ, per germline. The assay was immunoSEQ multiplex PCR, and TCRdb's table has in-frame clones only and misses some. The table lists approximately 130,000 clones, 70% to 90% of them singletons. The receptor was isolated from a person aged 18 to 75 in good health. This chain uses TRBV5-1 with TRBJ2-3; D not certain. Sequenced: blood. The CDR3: CASSSLRMGDTQYF. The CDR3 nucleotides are TGCGCCAGCAGCTCCCTGAGAATGGGAGATACGCAGTATTTT.